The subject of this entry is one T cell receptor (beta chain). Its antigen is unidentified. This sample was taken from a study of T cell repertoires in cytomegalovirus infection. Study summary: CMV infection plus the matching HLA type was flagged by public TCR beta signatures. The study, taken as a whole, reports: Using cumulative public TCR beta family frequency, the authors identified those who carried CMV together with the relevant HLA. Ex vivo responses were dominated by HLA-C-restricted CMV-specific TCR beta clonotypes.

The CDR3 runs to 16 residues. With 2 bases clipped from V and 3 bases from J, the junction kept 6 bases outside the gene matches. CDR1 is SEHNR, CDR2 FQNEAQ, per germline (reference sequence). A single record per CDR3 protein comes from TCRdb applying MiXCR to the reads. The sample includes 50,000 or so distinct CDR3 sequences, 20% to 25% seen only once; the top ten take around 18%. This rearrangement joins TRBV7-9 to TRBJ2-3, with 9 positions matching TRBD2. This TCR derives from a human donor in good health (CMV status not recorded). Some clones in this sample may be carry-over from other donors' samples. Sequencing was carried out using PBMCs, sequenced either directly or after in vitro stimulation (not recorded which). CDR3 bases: TGTGCCAGCAGCTTATATGTTAGCGGGAGTACAGATACGCAGTATTTT. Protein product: CASSLYVSGSTDTQYF.